A single sample is the source of the 28 T cell receptor beta chains below, sequenced in a study of T-cell reconstitution after alpha-beta-depleted transplantation in children. Unique molecular identifiers were incorporated when the TCRbeta library was constructed. TCRdb independently ran MiXCR on the PCR reads; one entry per CDR3 protein. This table holds 450,000 to 600,000 distinct CDR3 sequences, roughly a tenth found once. The sample in question was PBMCs, obtained before TCRalphabeta/CD19-depleted stem cell transplant. The receptors were gathered from a child aged 2 to 10 with inherited bone marrow failure, due to receive a stem cell transplant.

This clonotype occurred many times. The rearrangement uses TRBV24-1 and TRBJ2-3, with TRBD2 matching over 10 bases. The CDR3 is made up of 18 amino acids. Germline loops: CDR1 KGHDR, CDR2 SFDVKD. V lost 3 bases to trimming and J lost 2 bases; unmatched junction nucleotides: 10. The CDR3 loop reads CATSDRLMGLATTDTQYF. CDR3 in DNA: TGTGCCACCAGTGATCGGCTTATGGGACTAGCGACCACAGATACGCAGTATTTT.

This clonotype was recorded at least ten times. Here the CDR3 reads CASSLGTVGGRAEAFF. In DNA, the CDR3 is TGCGCCAGCAGCTTGGGCACTGTAGGGGGACGAGCTGAAGCTTTCTTT. The chain links TRBV5-1 to TRBJ1-1; D perhaps matches TRBD1 (6 bases). The CDR3 is 16 residues long. Germline V gene lookup returns CDR1 SGHRS and CDR2 YFSETQ. With 0 bases removed from V and 6 bases from J, the gap between germline ends came to 18 bases.

This clonotype has a handful of counts. The J gene is TRBJ2-7, the V gene TRBV13; D possibly corresponds to TRBD1 (6 bases). Deletions cut 5 bases from V and 6 bases from J, with 14 bases between. CDR3 length: 13 residues. Germline V CDR1 and CDR2: PRHDT, FYEKMQ (reference sequence). For the CDR3, the DNA is TGTGCCAGCAGCCCCGGAGCAGGGGCCGAGCAGTACTTC. This encodes CASSPGAGAEQYF.

The chain employs TRBV28 and TRBJ1-5; possible D gene TRBD1, 6 bases. This CDR3 is built from 16 residues. CDR1 is MDHEN and CDR2 is SYDVKM in the germline V gene. V lost 5 bases, J lost 2 bases, and 16 bases lay in between. DNA of the CDR3: TGTGCCAGCAGTACCCGGGGGGGGGCGGGCAATCAGCCCCAGCATTTT. Translated: CASSTRGGAGNQPQHF. The full variable domain, with the rest looked up from reference TRBV28 and TRBJ1-5, is DVKVTQSSRYLVKRTGEKVFLECVQDMDHENMFWYRQDPGLGLRLIYFSYDVKMKEKGDIPEGYSVSREKKERFSLILESASTNQTSMYLCASSTRGGAGNQPQHFGDGTRLSIL.

A word on this clonotype: A much larger clone lies a single base off, so this may be a read error. The V and J genes are TRBV28 and TRBJ2-7; unclear D gene. CDR3 length equals 15 residues. CDR1 and CDR2 (germline): MDHEN, SYDVKM. V was clipped by 2 bases and J by 4 bases, with 15 bases between them. The CDR3 sequence: CASSLIVDLPYEQYF. The DNA for the CDR3 is TGTGCCAGCAGTTTAATAGTCGACTTGCCTTACGAGCAGTACTTC.

This rearrangement joins TRBV20-1 to TRBJ2-3, with D tentatively TRBD2 (5 bases). CDR3 size: 12 residues. Trimming stripped 6 bases from V and 0 bases from J, with 7 bases between. Per germline, CDR1 DFQATT and CDR2 SNEGSKA (reference sequence). CDR3 region: CSARTSTDTQYF. DNA of the CDR3: TGCAGTGCCCGGACTAGCACAGATACGCAGTATTTT.

J is TRBJ1-1 and V is TRBV5-1; D not resolved. V was clipped by 4 bases and J by 1 base, with 11 bases between them. The CDR3 is 14 amino acids. CDR1 and CDR2 (germline): SGHRS, YFSETQ. The chain's CDR3 is CASSDEYTNTEAFF. The CDR3 region has the DNA TGCGCCAGCAGCGATGAATACACGAACACTGAAGCTTTCTTT.

The sample holds a few counts of this clonotype. The chain has TRBV29-1 and TRBJ2-1; no clear D. Trimming cost V 5 bases and J 2 bases, with 16 bases left between them. The CDR3 consists of 15 residues. The V gene's germline CDR1 is SQVTM and CDR2 ANQGSEA. The CDR3 loop is CSVHSLGFPYNEQFF. CDR3 bases: TGCAGCGTTCACAGTTTGGGGTTCCCCTACAATGAGCAGTTCTTC.

About this clonotype: This may stem from a read error, because a much larger clone lies one nucleotide away. The chain is built from TRBV15 and TRBJ2-7; D not certain. The CDR3 is made up of 13 amino acids. V was clipped by 1 base and J by 3 bases, with 7 bases between them. Germline V gene lookup returns CDR1 LNHNV and CDR2 YYDKDF (reference sequence). The CDR3 DNA is TGTGCCACCAGCAGAGGCATGGACTACGAGCAGTACTTC. It is translated as CATSRGMDYEQYF.

The V and J genes are TRBV5-1 and TRBJ2-2, with 9 bases identical to TRBD2. The CDR3 covers 15 residues. Germline lookup yields CDR1 SGHRS and CDR2 YFSETQ. V lost 4 bases to trimming and J lost 3 bases; unmatched junction nucleotides: 4. CDR3 DNA sequence: TGCGCCAGCAGCAATAGACTAGCGGACACCGGGGAGCTGTTTTTT. Translating it yields CASSNRLADTGELFF.

V usage is TRBV28 and J usage is TRBJ2-7; D may be TRBD1 (7 bases). CDR1 MDHEN and CDR2 SYDVKM come from the germline V gene. The CDR3 spans 14 residues. V was trimmed by 5 bases and J by 2 bases, leaving 13 bases between them. In nucleotides, the CDR3 is TGTGCCAGCAGTACCCGGAGGGGGCCCTACGAGCAGTACTTC. Encoded protein: CASSTRRGPYEQYF. The variable domain in full, with the rest retrieved from reference TRBV28 and TRBJ2-7, is DVKVTQSSRYLVKRTGEKVFLECVQDMDHENMFWYRQDPGLGLRLIYFSYDVKMKEKGDIPEGYSVSREKKERFSLILESASTNQTSMYLCASSTRRGPYEQYFGPGTRLTVT.

This clonotype has at least ten counts. The V call is TRBV12-3 or TRBV12-4, the J call TRBJ2-7; no definite D call. This CDR3 spans 13 amino acids. V lost 5 bases, J lost 2 bases, and 10 bases lay in between. The CDR3 sequence is CASSHPDAYEQYF. The CDR3 DNA reads TGTGCCAGCAGTCACCCGGATGCCTACGAGCAGTACTTC.

This clonotype came up a few times. The chain recombines TRBV27 with TRBJ2-3; possibly TRBD1 or TRBD2 for D (5 bases each). CDR1 and CDR2 (germline): MNHEY, SMNVEV (reference sequence). With 6 bases removed from V and 2 bases from J, the gap between germline ends came to 18 bases. CDR3 length equals 16 residues. As DNA, the CDR3 is TGTGCCAGCAGGGAACGAAGGGACGGAATCACAGATACGCAGTATTTT. It encodes CASRERRDGITDTQYF.

This clonotype was counted ten times or more. The chain uses TRBV6-2 or TRBV6-3 and TRBJ1-2; D unclear. CDR1 is MNHEY and CDR2 is SVGEGT in the germline V gene. Trimming stripped 2 bases from V and 3 bases from J, with 13 bases between. The CDR3 has 15 residues. This chain's CDR3 is CASSYGPPEYYGYTF. DNA for the CDR3: TGTGCCAGCAGTTACGGCCCTCCGGAATACTATGGCTACACCTTC.

Many counts were recorded for this clonotype. J is TRBJ2-1 and V is TRBV12-3 or TRBV12-4; the D is unclear. The CDR3 loop spans 12 amino acids. V was shortened by 9 bases and J by 6 bases, with 12 bases between the two germline ends. CDR3 in amino acids: CASLTFFNEQFF. Written as DNA, the CDR3 is TGTGCCAGTCTGACCTTTTTCAATGAGCAGTTCTTC.

This clonotype has at least ten counts. J is TRBJ2-4 and V is TRBV5-6; 10 nucleotides line up with TRBD2. CDR3 length equals 15 residues. V shed 2 bases and J 7 bases; nucleotides not matched to a gene: 6. CDR1 and CDR2 (germline): SGHDT, YYEEEE. For the CDR3, the DNA is TGTGCCAGCAGCTTAGGGGGGACTAGCGTCAACATTCAGTACTTC. Protein: CASSLGGTSVNIQYF.

This clonotype was seen many times. J is TRBJ2-2 and V is TRBV6-2 or TRBV6-3; TRBD2 matches at 8 bases. The CDR3 runs to 14 residues. V lost 10 bases to trimming and J lost 6 bases; unmatched junction nucleotides: 10. Germline values: CDR1 MNHEY, CDR2 SVGEGT. In DNA form, the CDR3 reads TGTGCCACCCTCGATAGCGGGAATCCCGGGGAGCTGTTTTTT. Its translation is CATLDSGNPGELFF.

As concerns this clonotype: A much larger clone differs from this one at a single base, so this may be a read error. The rearrangement links TRBV5-1 to TRBJ2-7, with 10 nucleotides matching TRBD2. Per the germline V gene, CDR1 is SGHRS and CDR2 is YFSETQ. The CDR3 covers 14 residues. DNA of the CDR3: TGCCCCAGCAGCTTACTAGCGGGAAGCGACGAGCAGTACTTC. Encoded protein: CPSSLLAGSDEQYF.

Ten or more counts support this clonotype. The CDR3 sequence is CASSLEGQSTGELFF. CDR3 bases: TGCGCCAGCAGCCTGGAGGGACAGAGCACCGGGGAGCTGTTTTTT. This chain joins TRBV5-1 and TRBJ2-2; D perhaps matches TRBD1 (7 bases). The CDR3 has 15 amino acids. CDR1 is SGHRS, CDR2 YFSETQ, per germline. V dropped 4 bases and J dropped 4 bases, with 14 bases sitting between them.

The J gene is TRBJ1-1, the V gene TRBV6-2 or TRBV6-3, with TRBD1 as a possible D gene (5 bases). The CDR3 is made up of 16 amino acids. V lost 7 bases and J lost 3, with 21 bases in between. In germline, CDR1 is MNHEY, CDR2 SVGEGT. CDR3 coding DNA: TGTGCCAGCACCACTGCCCGGGGGATAGGGGACACTGAAGCTTTCTTT. As protein: CASTTARGIGDTEAFF.

This clonotype was found many times. The chain has TRBV4-1 and TRBJ2-7; 8 bases are a match to TRBD1. V trimming: 1 base; J trimming: 3 bases; junction bases outside the gene matches: 2. The CDR3 is 14 amino acids. Germline lookup yields CDR1 MGHRA and CDR2 YSYEKL. The CDR3: CASSQVQGVYEQYF. The CDR3 region has the DNA TGCGCCAGCAGCCAAGTACAGGGGGTCTACGAGCAGTACTTC.

This clonotype appeared a few times. The chain is built from TRBV2 and TRBJ2-5; a possible D gene is TRBD1 (5 bases). The CDR3 totals 14 residues. Germline V gene sequence: CDR1 SNHLY, CDR2 FYNNEI. Trimming took off 5 bases at V and 0 bases at J, with 10 bases between the two ends. DNA for the CDR3: TGTGCCAGCAGTCGCGACAGCGACCAAGAGACCCAGTACTTC. Translated: CASSRDSDQETQYF.

The rearrangement joins TRBV20-1 to TRBJ2-1; 7 bases are a match to TRBD2. CDR1 is DFQATT, CDR2 SNEGSKA, per germline (reference sequence). V dropped 0 bases and J dropped 8; count of bases not matched to a gene: 16. This CDR3 is built from 17 residues. CDR3 nucleotides: TGCAGTGCTAGAGATCAGGCGGGAGACTCCCTTAGCCATGAGCAGTTCTTC. Translating gives CSARDQAGDSLSHEQFF.

In its sample, this clonotype was seen many times. The genes are TRBV20-1 and TRBJ2-1; D is unresolved. The germline V and J ends were trimmed by 4 bases and 4 bases, with 11 bases remaining between them. This CDR3 region has 13 residues. Germline CDR1 and CDR2: DFQATT and SNEGSKA (reference sequence). The CDR3 protein is CSAIPQLYNEQFF. As DNA, the CDR3 is TGCAGTGCTATCCCCCAACTATACAATGAGCAGTTCTTC.

About this clonotype: The final CDR3 position lacks the conserved phenylalanine or tryptophan, pointing to a likely read error. The CDR3: CASSPGQSTDTQYS. The CDR3 nucleotides read TGTGCCAGCAGCCCGGGGCAGTCCACAGATACGCAGTATTCT. The chain combines TRBV7-9 with TRBJ2-3, with D possibly called TRBD1 or TRBD2 (5 bases each). This CDR3 is built from 14 residues. Per the germline V gene, CDR1 is SEHNR and CDR2 is FQNEAQ (reference sequence). V was cut by 5 bases and J by 2 bases, with 11 bases left in between.

In its sample, this clonotype was seen many times. The CDR3 coding sequence is TGTGCCAGCAGCTTCGTAGCGGTACAAGAGACCCAGTACTTC. Translating gives CASSFVAVQETQYF. The chain employs TRBV7-2 and TRBJ2-5, with D possibly being TRBD2 (6 bases). The V and J ends lost 3 bases and 2 bases respectively, with 10 bases between them. Per the germline V gene, CDR1 is SGHTA and CDR2 is FQGNSA. The CDR3 runs 14 residues.

The chain links TRBV20-1 to TRBJ1-1; D remains ambiguous. CDR1 DFQATT and CDR2 SNEGSKA come from the germline V gene (reference sequence). The CDR3 covers 13 residues. Trimming left V 0 bases short and J 5 bases short, with 10 bases between. The CDR3 DNA is TGCAGTGCTAGAGACCAGGCCTGGACTGAAGCTTTCTTT. Protein product: CSARDQAWTEAFF.

The gene calls are TRBV13 and TRBJ2-1, with 11 positions matching TRBD2. V shed 5 bases, J shed 15 bases, and the junction held 9 bases outside the gene matches. The germline CDR1 and CDR2 sequences are PRHDT and FYEKMQ (reference sequence). This CDR3 region has 13 residues. CDR3 coding DNA: TGTGCCAGCAGCGATATGACTAGCGGGAACACGTTCTTC. As protein: CASSDMTSGNTFF.